The clone carrying this TCR beta chain showed up just once. Its matching antigen is unknown. Method: immunoSEQ multiplex PCR; TCRdb's copy keeps in-frame clones and lacks some. The data show 49,000 or so clones, about 72% seen once. This sample is part of a study of radiotherapy plus CTLA-4 blockade in lung cancer. Study-level background: Across the patients, objective responses occurred in 18%, and disease control in under 35%.

The study treated chemo-refractory metastatic non-small-cell lung cancer patients with focal radiation plus ipilimumab CTLA-4 blockade. There are 17 residues in the CDR3. The V and J ends lost 1 base and 1 base, in that order; junction bases with no gene match: 8. Looked up from germline, CDR1 is SGHTA and CDR2 is FQGNSA. Study results and limitations: The best prediction of response reportedly came from early blood T cell clone dynamics, with interferon-beta. The study found tumor-derived TCR clones expanded in blood after radiotherapy plus ipilimumab.

The receptor's source is a human donor with non-small cell lung cancer who had stable disease on radiotherapy plus ipilimumab. The sequencing used peripheral blood, collected from a patient treated with radiotherapy plus ipilimumab. The chain links TRBV7-2 to TRBJ2-7, with 9 bases matching TRBD2. The CDR3 DNA reads TGTGCCAGCAGCTTAGAGGCTAGCGGGGCCCAATCCTACGAGCAGTACTTC. This encodes CASSLEASGAQSYEQYF.